These 14 T cell receptor beta chains were all obtained from the same sample, sequenced in a study of shared clonotypes between healthy human individuals. TCRdb's copy holds only in-frame clones and misses some; the assay was immunoSEQ multiplex PCR. Here the sample spans around 690,000 clones, roughly 87% being singletons. Material: memory CD8+ T cells from PBMCs. Stated subset: CD45RO+ cells pooled with CCR7-negative TemRA cells. The receptors shown here come from a man aged 18 to 29 in good health. Some clones in this sample may be carry-over from other donors' samples.

The CDR3 DNA sequence: TGTGCCAGCAGTTACGGGACCCCTGGGACCGGGGAGCTGTTTTTT. It codes for CASSYGTPGTGELFF. The chain joins TRBV6-5 to TRBJ2-2; D possibly uses TRBD1 or TRBD2 (5 bases each). Germline CDR1 reads MNHEY; CDR2 reads SVGAGI. CDR3 length: 15 residues. Trimming removed 2 bases from V and 5 bases from J, with 12 bases in between.

V usage is TRBV5-8 and J usage is TRBJ2-3, with TRBD2 matching 13 bases. Losses at the gene ends were 1 base for V and 5 bases for J; bases not matched to a gene: 10. The CDR3 contains 18 residues. Per germline, CDR1 SGHTS and CDR2 YDEGEE. CDR3 in amino acids: CASSLRIGLAGVEDTQYF. CDR3 DNA: TGTGCCAGCAGCTTGCGAATCGGACTAGCGGGAGTGGAAGATACGCAGTATTTT.

CDR3 sequence reads: CASSLRENSPLHF. The CDR3 DNA reads as TGTGCCAGCAGTTTAAGGGAGAATTCACCCCTCCACTTT. The chain employs TRBV28 and TRBJ1-6; D unclear. Germline V CDR1 and CDR2: MDHEN, SYDVKM. CDR3 length: 13 residues. The V and J ends lost 2 bases and 7 bases respectively, with 6 bases between them.

The chain has TRBV5-6 and TRBJ1-1, with D possibly matching TRBD1 (5 bases). The V end lost 3 bases, the J end lost 4 bases, and 16 bases lay between the germline ends. The CDR3 totals 15 residues. In germline, CDR1 is SGHDT, CDR2 YYEEEE. CDR3 protein: CASSWGWQLGTEAFF. In DNA form, the CDR3 reads TGTGCCAGCAGCTGGGGCTGGCAGCTTGGCACTGAAGCTTTCTTT.

The count of this clone is one. The chain carries TRBV29-1 and TRBJ1-4, with D unresolved. Germline-derived CDR1 and CDR2 are SQVTM and ANQGSEA. V lost 6 bases to trimming and J lost 7 bases, with 9 bases between them. The CDR3 has 11 amino acids. CDR3 DNA: TGCAGCGTCCGGGATCCTGAAAAACTGTTTTTT. Translation: CSVRDPEKLFF.

The chain joins TRBV19 to TRBJ2-7; 9 nucleotides match TRBD1. Germline V lookup: CDR1 LNHDA, CDR2 SQIVND (reference sequence). This CDR3 is built from 14 residues. With V trimmed by 6 bases and J by 4 bases, 7 bases remained unmatched. The CDR3 nucleotides read TGTGCCAGTAGCCCGACAGGGGGATTTTACGAGCAGTACTTC. This gives the protein CASSPTGGFYEQYF. Combining the CDR3 with reference TRBV19 and TRBJ2-7 gives the whole variable domain DGGITQSPKYLFRKEGQNVTLSCEQNLNHDAMYWYRQDPGQGLRLIYYSQIVNDFQKGDIAEGYSVSREKKESFPLTVTSAQKNPTAFYLCASSPTGGFYEQYFGPGTRLTVT.

V is TRBV7-9 and J is TRBJ2-3, with 7 bases aligning to TRBD2. The trim removed 5 bases at V and 4 bases at J, leaving 12 bases unmatched. CDR3 length: 16 residues. Germline V gives CDR1 SEHNR, CDR2 FQNEAQ (reference sequence). CDR3 sequence (DNA): TGTGCCAGCAGCACCCCCGGGACTATAAAACCAGATACGCAGTATTTT. This sequence encodes CASSTPGTIKPDTQYF.

V gene TRBV23-1 combines with J gene TRBJ2-7; 11 bases agree with TRBD1. TRBV23-1 is designated an ORF whose function remains uncertain. J gave up 6 bases and V 0 bases, and 10 bases lay outside the gene matches. CDR3 length: 17 amino acids. CDR3 sequence (DNA): TGCGCCAGCAGTCAATCGGAGCCGGGACAGGGGGTTTCCGAGCAGTACTTC. Translation: CASSQSEPGQGVSEQYF.

The genes are TRBV6-5 and TRBJ2-7, with TRBD2 matching over 9 bases. CDR3 size: 14 residues. The trim removed 6 bases at V and 9 bases at J, leaving 12 bases unmatched. Germline-derived CDR1 and CDR2 are MNHEY and SVGAGI. CDR3 nucleotide sequence: TGTGCCAGCAGCTTAGCGGGAGTTTTCTCGGGGCAGTACTTC. Translated: CASSLAGVFSGQYF.

The J gene is TRBJ1-4, the V gene TRBV2; D might be TRBD1 (6 bases). Germline values: CDR1 SNHLY, CDR2 FYNNEI. This CDR3 comprises 16 residues. V was clipped by 7 bases and J by 1 base, with 16 bases between them. The CDR3 region is CASTKRDTLTNEKLFF. For the CDR3, the DNA is TGTGCCAGCACCAAACGGGACACCCTAACTAATGAAAAACTGTTTTTT. Full variable domain (rest looked up from reference TRBV2 and TRBJ1-4): EPEVTQTPSHQVTQMGQEVILRCVPISNHLYFYWYRQILGQKVEFLVSFYNNEISEKSEIFDDQFSVERPDGSNFTLKIRSTKLEDSAMYFCASTKRDTLTNEKLFFGSGTQLSVL.

This clone was counted a few times. The CDR3 here is CASSMYGEQFF. The DNA of the CDR3 is TGTGCCAGTAGTATGTATGGTGAGCAGTTCTTC. The chain employs TRBV19 and TRBJ2-1; D is unclear. Germline-derived CDR1 and CDR2 are LNHDA and SQIVND (reference sequence). V was shortened by 3 bases and J by 9 bases, with 6 bases between the two germline ends. This CDR3 has 11 amino acids. The whole variable domain, remainder taken from reference TRBV19 and TRBJ2-1, is DGGITQSPKYLFRKEGQNVTLSCEQNLNHDAMYWYRQDPGQGLRLIYYSQIVNDFQKGDIAEGYSVSREKKESFPLTVTSAQKNPTAFYLCASSMYGEQFFGPGTRLTVL.

V is TRBV10-1 and J is TRBJ2-1; 9 nucleotides match TRBD2. This CDR3 region has 15 residues. Trimming at V came to 2 bases and at J to 5 bases, leaving 4 bases not matched to a gene. Germline CDR1 is WNHNN and CDR2 is SYGVQD (reference sequence). The CDR3 region is CASSEGLAQDNEQFF. The DNA of the CDR3 is TGCGCCAGCAGTGAGGGACTAGCGCAAGACAATGAGCAGTTCTTC.

J is TRBJ2-7 and V is TRBV9, with 10 bases identical to TRBD2. The junction had 9 bases not matched to a gene; V was cut back by 5 bases and J by 4 bases. The CDR3 length is 15 residues. Germline CDR1 and CDR2: SGDLS and YYNGEE. The CDR3 sequence is CASSEEREGFYEQYF. The CDR3 DNA reads TGTGCCAGCAGTGAGGAGCGGGAGGGATTTTACGAGCAGTACTTC.

The chain couples TRBV19 to TRBJ1-5; no firm D call. Germline CDR1 and CDR2: LNHDA and SQIVND (reference sequence). Between the trimmed V and J ends, which lost 0 bases and 7 bases, there was a span of 10 bases. The CDR3 has 14 amino acids. The chain's CDR3 is CASSIDLSRQPQHF. Here the CDR3 DNA reads TGTGCCAGTAGTATAGATTTATCACGGCAGCCCCAGCATTTT. Together with reference TRBV19 and TRBJ1-5, the CDR3 gives the full variable domain: DGGITQSPKYLFRKEGQNVTLSCEQNLNHDAMYWYRQDPGQGLRLIYYSQIVNDFQKGDIAEGYSVSREKKESFPLTVTSAQKNPTAFYLCASSIDLSRQPQHFGDGTRLSIL.